These 4 T cell receptor beta chains originate from one sample sequenced in a study of post-analysis software for immune sequencing data. Findings and limits, study-wide: There were four or five TRBV segments more frequent in patients than controls, and TRBV5-6, TRBV5-1 and TRBV20-1 were among them.

Libraries were made from TCR beta cDNA, and they carried unique molecular identifiers. TCRdb recomputed calls from the PCR reads with MiXCR, one row per CDR3 protein. This table holds about 540,000 distinct CDR3 sequences, around 36% found once. No antigen is known for these receptors. Sequenced sample: blood. Receptors originate from a girl aged 2-17 years with multiple sclerosis.

The chain carries TRBV29-1 and TRBJ2-2; TRBD1 matches at 7 bases. From germline, CDR1 is SQVTM and CDR2 ANQGSEA. This CDR3 is 13 amino acids long. Trimming at V came to 6 bases and at J to 5 bases, leaving 6 bases not matched to a gene. CDR3 residues: CSVMLQGTGELFF. CDR3 sequence (DNA): TGCAGCGTGATGTTACAGGGGACCGGGGAGCTGTTTTTT.

This clonotype was detected only a few times. V is TRBV2 and J is TRBJ2-5; 10 nucleotides agree with TRBD1. Germline CDR1 and CDR2: SNHLY and FYNNEI. V lost 6 bases and J lost 4; bases outside the gene matches: 5. The CDR3 consists of 14 residues. In DNA form, the CDR3 reads TGTGCCAGCAGAGAGGGACAGGGGCCAGAGACCCAGTACTTC. Amino acid sequence: CASREGQGPETQYF.

The chain has TRBV7-9 and TRBJ1-2; 7 bases are shared with TRBD1. The germline gives CDR1 SEHNR, CDR2 FQNEAQ (reference sequence). This CDR3 has 15 amino acids. The V and J ends lost 5 bases and 2 bases, in that order; junction bases with no gene match: 8. The CDR3 protein is CASSPGTERNYGYTF. The CDR3 bases are TGTGCCAGCAGCCCTGGGACAGAGCGGAACTATGGCTACACCTTC.

This clonotype was recorded many times. This sequence joins TRBV12-3 or TRBV12-4 and TRBJ2-1; D may be TRBD1 or TRBD2 (5 bases each). V lost 3 bases, J lost 3 bases, and 9 bases lay in between. The CDR3 length is 14 residues. In DNA form, the CDR3 reads TGTGCCAGCAGTTTTTGGGGGAACTACAATGAGCAGTTCTTC. Translation gives CASSFWGNYNEQFF.